Presented here are 30 T cell receptor beta chains from one specimen sequenced in a study of blood T cell repertoires in COVID-19. The data were produced by immunoSEQ multiplex PCR, yet TCRdb's version contains in-frame clones alone and is incomplete. The sample contains around 100,000 clones, roughly 79% of which appear only once. The source material was peripheral blood. The receptors stem from a woman aged 65 to 85 with acute or convalescent COVID-19.

The chain employs TRBV19 and TRBJ2-1; TRBD2 matches at 11 bases. The V segment lost 0 bases and the J segment 8 bases; nucleotides outside the gene matches: 9. The CDR3 length is 17 residues. The germline gives CDR1 LNHDA, CDR2 SQIVND (reference sequence). The CDR3 DNA sequence: TGTGCCAGTAGTATAGATCTTCAGACTAGCGGGGTTGATGAGCAGTTCTTC. Amino acid sequence: CASSIDLQTSGVDEQFF. Using reference TRBV19 and TRBJ2-1 for the parts outside the CDR3, the full variable domain is DGGITQSPKYLFRKEGQNVTLSCEQNLNHDAMYWYRQDPGQGLRLIYYSQIVNDFQKGDIAEGYSVSREKKESFPLTVTSAQKNPTAFYLCASSIDLQTSGVDEQFFGPGTRLTVL.

The rearrangement uses TRBV5-4 and TRBJ2-1; weak D call: TRBD2 (5 bases). CDR3 length equals 15 residues. The germline V and J ends were trimmed by 0 bases and 2 bases, with 9 bases remaining between them. Germline loops: CDR1 SGHNT, CDR2 YYREEE (reference sequence). The CDR3 bases are TGTGCCAGCAGCTTGGGGGCGGGCCCCTACAATGAGCAGTTCTTC. Translating gives CASSLGAGPYNEQFF.

The genes are TRBV7-8 and TRBJ1-6; perhaps TRBD1 as D (5 bases). In germline, CDR1 is SGHVS, CDR2 FQNEAQ. The CDR3 sequence is 16 residues long. Trimming took 3 bases from V and 8 from J, leaving 17 bases between them. The CDR3 nucleotides read TGTGCCAGCAGCTTGCGCCAAAGGGGTCAGGATTCACCCCTCCACTTT. As protein: CASSLRQRGQDSPLHF.

The rearrangement links TRBV19 to TRBJ2-2; 11 bases are a match to TRBD1. V gave up 4 bases and J gave up 6 bases; unmatched junction bases: 7. CDR1 is LNHDA, CDR2 SQIVND, per germline (reference sequence). There are 16 residues in the CDR3. CDR3 sequence (DNA): TGTGCCAGTAGTACCCAGGACAGGGGGCGTCCCGGGGAGCTGTTTTTT. Translating it yields CASSTQDRGRPGELFF.

The chain recombines TRBV5-1 with TRBJ1-1; D call uncertain. The CDR3 spans 15 residues. From germline, CDR1 is SGHRS and CDR2 YFSETQ. V shed 1 base and J shed 2 bases, with 12 bases lying between them. CDR3 nucleotide sequence: TGCGCCAGCAGCTTGAATTCGGGTCTTAACACTGAAGCTTTCTTT. Protein product: CASSLNSGLNTEAFF.

The V and J genes are TRBV29-1 and TRBJ2-7, with 7 bases that match TRBD1. This CDR3 comprises 12 residues. V shed 6 bases, J shed 0 bases, and the junction held 2 bases outside the gene matches. The V gene's germline CDR1 is SQVTM and CDR2 ANQGSEA. DNA of the CDR3: TGCAGCGTCCGGGACAGCTCCTACGAGCAGTACTTC. Protein sequence: CSVRDSSYEQYF.

This chain joins TRBV18 and TRBJ2-3, with TRBD2 matching over 7 bases. Trimming removed 2 bases from V and 2 bases from J; junction bases left unmatched: 4. Germline V gives CDR1 KGHSH, CDR2 LQKENI. This CDR3 comprises 15 residues. The CDR3 sequence: CASSPGRVLTDTQYF. DNA of the CDR3: TGTGCCAGCTCACCAGGGAGGGTTCTCACAGATACGCAGTATTTT.

The chain joins TRBV7-9 to TRBJ1-1, with D unclear. The CDR3 has 15 residues. Germline CDR1 SEHNR, CDR2 FQNEAQ (reference sequence). Trimming removed 1 base from V and 4 bases from J, with 13 bases in between. CDR3 nucleotides: TGTGCCAGCAGCTTAGAAAGGGCGGGAATCACTGAAGCTTTCTTT. This sequence encodes CASSLERAGITEAFF. The full variable domain, with the rest looked up from reference TRBV7-9 and TRBJ1-1, is DTGVSQNPRHKITKRGQNVTFRCDPISEHNRLYWYRQTLGQGPEFLTYFQNEAQLEKSRLLSDRFSAERPKGSFSTLEIQRTEQGDSAMYLCASSLERAGITEAFFGQGTRLTVV.

CDR3 in DNA: TGTGCCAGCAGCCACGGGACTAGCGGGGGAATGAATGAGCAGTTCTTC. Its translation is CASSHGTSGGMNEQFF. The rearrangement links TRBV5-4 to TRBJ2-1, with 14 bases aligning to TRBD2. With V trimmed by 4 bases and J by 7 bases, 7 bases remained unmatched. The CDR3 has 16 residues. The V gene's germline CDR1 is SGHNT and CDR2 YYREEE (reference sequence).

The chain joins TRBV28 to TRBJ1-2; 7 positions match TRBD1. CDR1 and CDR2 (germline): MDHEN, SYDVKM. This CDR3 is 14 amino acids long. V shed 6 bases, J shed 1 base, and the junction held 5 bases outside the gene matches. The CDR3 region is CASRRDSRNYGYTF. The CDR3 DNA sequence: TGTGCCAGCAGAAGGGACAGCCGTAACTATGGCTACACCTTC.

This chain joins TRBV7-9 and TRBJ2-1; 7 bases match TRBD1. V dropped 5 bases and J dropped 8; count of bases not matched to a gene: 9. Per the germline V gene, CDR1 is SEHNR and CDR2 is FQNEAQ (reference sequence). CDR3 size: 14 residues. In DNA, the CDR3 is TGTGCCAGCAGCACCGACAGGGAAGTGGATGAGCAGTTCTTC. Protein sequence: CASSTDREVDEQFF. Supplemented by reference TRBV7-9 and TRBJ2-1, the full variable domain reads DTGVSQNPRHKITKRGQNVTFRCDPISEHNRLYWYRQTLGQGPEFLTYFQNEAQLEKSRLLSDRFSAERPKGSFSTLEIQRTEQGDSAMYLCASSTDREVDEQFFGPGTRLTVL.

Only one count was recorded for this clone. The chain combines TRBV29-1 with TRBJ1-5; D remains unclear. This CDR3 contains 12 residues. V dropped 7 bases and J dropped 3 bases, with 10 bases sitting between them. The V gene's germline CDR1 is SQVTM and CDR2 ANQGSEA. The CDR3 nucleotides are TGCAGCGCCGGGTCTCTCAATCAGCCCCAGCATTTT. Its translation is CSAGSLNQPQHF.

This chain links TRBV30 with TRBJ2-7; D not resolved. Germline CDR1 and CDR2: GTSNPN and SVGIG (reference sequence). This CDR3 has 15 amino acids. The germline V and J ends were trimmed by 1 base and 2 bases, with 15 bases remaining between them. As DNA, the CDR3 is TGTGCCTGGAGTGCTGGTTCCCTATCCGCCTACGAGCAGTACTTC. Protein: CAWSAGSLSAYEQYF.

CDR3 in DNA: TGTGCCTGGAGTGTAGCTGGGTGGGGGGTGAATCAGCCCCAGCATTTT. Its translation is CAWSVAGWGVNQPQHF. The V gene is TRBV30, the J gene TRBJ1-5; D possibly corresponds to TRBD1 (5 bases). This CDR3 has 16 amino acids. Trimming shortened V by 0 bases and J by 4 bases, and 16 bases separated the two germline ends. Germline V CDR1 and CDR2: GTSNPN, SVGIG (reference sequence).

This sequence joins TRBV19 and TRBJ2-5; TRBD2 is a possible D gene (6 bases). CDR1 and CDR2 (germline): LNHDA, SQIVND (reference sequence). The CDR3 is made up of 13 amino acids. V gave up 5 bases and J gave up 7 bases, with 14 bases separating them. Here the CDR3 DNA reads TGTGCCAGTAGTGAGGGATTGGGGGGGACCCAGTACTTC. This codes for CASSEGLGGTQYF.

This sequence joins TRBV19 and TRBJ2-1; possible D gene TRBD1, 5 bases. Germline loops: CDR1 LNHDA, CDR2 SQIVND (reference sequence). The CDR3 is 14 residues long. Trimming removed 4 bases at V and 5 bases at J, with 12 bases between. This CDR3 is CASSRIRTNNEQFF. CDR3 DNA: TGTGCCAGTAGTAGAATAAGGACAAACAATGAGCAGTTCTTC.

This rearrangement joins TRBV24-1 to TRBJ2-1, with 9 positions matching TRBD2. Germline V gives CDR1 KGHDR, CDR2 SFDVKD. The CDR3 runs to 15 residues. V gave up 5 bases and J gave up 1 base; unmatched junction bases: 2. CDR3 protein: CATSGGGASYNEQFF. Written as DNA, the CDR3 is TGTGCCACCAGTGGCGGGGGGGCTTCCTACAATGAGCAGTTCTTC.

This chain connects TRBV27 to TRBJ2-1, with 11 bases matching TRBD2. CDR3 size: 18 residues. Germline V lookup: CDR1 MNHEY, CDR2 SMNVEV (reference sequence). Trimming cost V 3 bases and J 0 bases; bases outside gene matches: 7. The CDR3 region is CASSFRLAGGSSYNEQFF. The CDR3 DNA reads TGTGCCAGCAGTTTTCGGCTAGCGGGGGGAAGCTCCTACAATGAGCAGTTCTTC.

The rearrangement joins TRBV5-5 to TRBJ2-1; 9 nucleotides agree with TRBD2. CDR1 and CDR2 from the germline V gene are SGHKS and YYEKEE (reference sequence). The CDR3 has 15 amino acids. V trimming: 4 bases; J trimming: 7 bases; junction bases outside the gene matches: 9. The CDR3 protein is CASSAGAGGKNEQFF. CDR3 nucleotide sequence: TGTGCCAGCAGCGCTGGGGCGGGGGGGAAGAATGAGCAGTTCTTC.

V gene TRBV28 combines with J gene TRBJ2-5, with 7 bases lining up with TRBD2. Trimming took 3 bases from V and 2 from J; bases not matched to a gene: 3. Germline loops: CDR1 MDHEN, CDR2 SYDVKM. The CDR3 loop spans 14 amino acids. The CDR3: CASSLAGVQETQYF. The CDR3 DNA sequence: TGTGCCAGCAGTTTGGCGGGGGTACAAGAGACCCAGTACTTC.

The chain carries TRBV18 and TRBJ1-5; maybe TRBD1 (5 bases). V was shortened by 7 bases and J by 4 bases, with 8 bases between the two germline ends. The CDR3 has 12 residues. The V gene's germline CDR1 is KGHSH and CDR2 LQKENI. The CDR3: CASFQGNQPQHF. CDR3 in DNA: TGTGCCAGCTTTCAGGGAAATCAGCCCCAGCATTTT.

V usage is TRBV6-1 and J usage is TRBJ1-2; D is perhaps TRBD1 (5 bases). The CDR3 has 16 residues. Germline assignment: CDR1 MNHNS and CDR2 SASEGT. The ends were cut back, 2 bases at V and 4 bases at J, with 17 bases in the middle. CDR3 in amino acids: CASSERSPGWGYGYTF. The CDR3 region has the DNA TGTGCCAGCAGTGAAAGATCTCCAGGGTGGGGCTATGGCTACACCTTC.

The chain joins TRBV4-2 to TRBJ2-6; the D is unclear. V gave up 0 bases and J gave up 0 bases, with 6 bases separating them. Germline assignment: CDR1 LGHNA and CDR2 YNFKEQ. The length of the CDR3 is 16 residues. The CDR3 reads CASSQDQFSGANVLTF. Here the CDR3 DNA reads TGTGCCAGCAGCCAAGACCAATTCTCTGGGGCCAACGTCCTGACTTTC.

The rearrangement links TRBV7-3 to TRBJ2-3, with 11 bases that match TRBD2. The germline CDR1 and CDR2 sequences are SGHTA and FQGTGA. Losses at the gene ends were 2 bases for V and 2 bases for J; bases not matched to a gene: 6. The CDR3 contains 17 residues. The CDR3 loop reads CASSLGLAGGFTDTQYF. CDR3 DNA sequence: TGTGCCAGCAGCTTAGGGCTAGCGGGGGGTTTCACAGATACGCAGTATTTT.

This clone came up once. The chain carries TRBV9 and TRBJ1-2; 10 bases match TRBD1. The CDR3 is 15 amino acids. Germline CDR1 and CDR2: SGDLS and YYNGEE. J gave up 6 bases and V 4 bases, and 9 bases lay outside the gene matches. CDR3 region: CASSTPGQGGNGYTF. Here the CDR3 DNA reads TGTGCCAGCAGCACCCCCGGACAGGGGGGTAATGGCTACACCTTC.

J is TRBJ1-5 and V is TRBV6-6; unclear D gene. This CDR3 has 13 amino acids. The V and J ends lost 7 bases and 5 bases respectively, with 12 bases between them. The germline V gene encodes CDR1 MNHNY and CDR2 SVGAGI (reference sequence). The CDR3 region has the DNA TGTGCCAGCAAGGGAGGAGGTGATCAGCCCCAGCATTTT. This codes for CASKGGGDQPQHF.

There are a few counts of this clone. The chain recombines TRBV2 with TRBJ2-2; 7 nucleotides agree with TRBD2. This CDR3 region has 15 residues. V dropped 6 bases and J dropped 0; count of bases not matched to a gene: 4. Germline V CDR1 and CDR2: SNHLY, FYNNEI. CDR3 amino acids: CASRTGTTNTGELFF. The CDR3 bases are TGTGCCAGCAGAACCGGGACTACGAACACCGGGGAGCTGTTTTTT. The variable domain in full, with the rest retrieved from reference TRBV2 and TRBJ2-2, is EPEVTQTPSHQVTQMGQEVILRCVPISNHLYFYWYRQILGQKVEFLVSFYNNEISEKSEIFDDQFSVERPDGSNFTLKIRSTKLEDSAMYFCASRTGTTNTGELFFGEGSRLTVL.

V gene TRBV6-5 combines with J gene TRBJ2-5; 7 positions agree with TRBD2. The V gene's germline CDR1 is MNHEY and CDR2 SVGAGI. The CDR3 loop spans 15 amino acids. J lost 2 bases, V lost 6 bases, and 9 bases had no gene match. In nucleotides, the CDR3 is TGTGCCAGCAGCGACCAACCTAGCGGACAAGAGACCCAGTACTTC. This codes for CASSDQPSGQETQYF.

This clone was seen a handful of times. The chain employs TRBV18 and TRBJ1-2; TRBD1 is a possible D gene (5 bases). CDR3 length: 14 amino acids. V shed 4 bases and J shed 2 bases, with 11 bases lying between them. Germline V gene data show CDR1 as KGHSH and CDR2 as LQKENI. The DNA for the CDR3 is TGTGCCAGCTCACGGGGCTCGGAAAACTATGGCTACACCTTC. It yields the protein CASSRGSENYGYTF.

This chain uses TRBV7-9 with TRBJ1-1; D uncertain. The CDR3 is 14 residues long. Germline lookup yields CDR1 SEHNR and CDR2 FQNEAQ (reference sequence). V lost 2 bases to trimming and J lost 4 bases, with 11 bases between them. The CDR3 nucleotides are TGTGCCAGCAGCTTATTCGCCAGTGGCACTGAAGCTTTCTTT. It is translated as CASSLFASGTEAFF.